Sequencing of this TCR beta chain was carried out in a study of blood T cells in healthy people across ages. The CDR3 consists of 15 residues. V lost 5 bases and J 0 bases, leaving 12 bases between the germline ends. Per germline, CDR1 SGHTA and CDR2 FQGNSA. The use of a sample-barcoded 5' primer and a J-beta primer mix characterized a second PCR of roughly 6 to 11 cycles. TCRdb re-called the 5' RACE reads through MiXCR, storing one row per CDR3 protein. This sample has around 2 million distinct CDR3 sequences, with around 40% found just once. Extracted total RNA amounted to at least 5.5 micrograms for each sample. This clonotype was detected a few times.

This chain joins TRBV7-2 and TRBJ2-3, with D tentatively TRBD1 or TRBD2 (5 bases each). Sequences were obtained from blood. The TCR was taken from a human donor in good health. The CDR3 sequence: CASSGTGRSTDTQYF. The CDR3 DNA is TGTGCCAGCAGCGGAACGGGGCGGAGCACAGATACGCAGTATTTT.